The clone carrying this T cell receptor (beta chain) was seen once. These data belong to a study of blood T cell repertoires in COVID-19. Authors' data handling: Using reference gene primer amplification, nucleated cell counts were estimated. The data were produced by immunoSEQ multiplex PCR, yet TCRdb's version contains in-frame clones alone and is incomplete. V, J and clone size reflect that table, while D and trimming were determined from the DNA. This table holds roughly 120,000 clones, 84% found once. The source is a woman aged 55-69 years with acute or convalescent COVID-19. Sequencing input: peripheral blood.

CDR3 sequence: CASSQPGRGITEAFF. In nucleotides, the CDR3 is TGTGCCAGCAGTCAACCAGGACGGGGGATCACTGAAGCTTTCTTT. This chain uses TRBV28 with TRBJ1-1; TRBD1 is a possible D gene (5 bases). Germline lookup yields CDR1 MDHEN and CDR2 SYDVKM. This CDR3 contains 15 residues. The V end lost 5 bases, the J end lost 4 bases, and 17 bases lay between the germline ends. Full variable domain (outside the CDR3, taken from reference TRBV28 and TRBJ1-1): DVKVTQSSRYLVKRTGEKVFLECVQDMDHENMFWYRQDPGLGLRLIYFSYDVKMKEKGDIPEGYSVSREKKERFSLILESASTNQTSMYLCASSQPGRGITEAFFGQGTRLTVV.